Presented here are 23 T cell receptor beta chains from one specimen sequenced in a study of cytomegalovirus exposure and HLA in healthy donors (TCRdb year 2017). The method behind the library was the immunoSEQ multiplex PCR assay. The multiplex PCR relied on a mix of 60 forward primers for TCR Vbeta segments and 13 reverse primers for TCR Jbeta segments. Sourced from immuneACCESS, this table was stored by TCRdb with only in-frame sequences that have V and J called. A share of the clones is absent; for the studies checked, an unresolved V gene accounts for under half, and the remainder has no known explanation. For this sample there are 150,000 or so clones; approximately 81% appear just once. The ten most abundant clones make up approximately 1.2% of the sample. Specimen: PBMCs. The receptor set was obtained from a man aged 50 to 60 in good health and CMV-seropositive.

This chain joins TRBV19 and TRBJ1-6; 7 bases are a match to TRBD1. Germline-derived CDR1 and CDR2 are LNHDA and SQIVND (reference sequence). The CDR3 spans 14 residues. V lost 5 bases and J lost 9; bases outside the gene matches: 7. The CDR3 DNA sequence: TGTGCCAGTAGTCCTCGGGACAGTCGTTCACCCCTCCACTTT. Translating it yields CASSPRDSRSPLHF. Filled out from reference TRBV19 and TRBJ1-6, the complete variable domain reads DGGITQSPKYLFRKEGQNVTLSCEQNLNHDAMYWYRQDPGQGLRLIYYSQIVNDFQKGDIAEGYSVSREKKESFPLTVTSAQKNPTAFYLCASSPRDSRSPLHFGNGTRLTVT.

The chain has TRBV15 and TRBJ2-2, with a weak D call TRBD1 (5 bases). In germline, CDR1 is LNHNV, CDR2 YYDKDF (reference sequence). V was clipped by 1 base and J by 1 base, with 10 bases between them. The CDR3 runs 16 residues. The CDR3 DNA reads TGTGCCACCAGCAGAGTAGGGGTTATGAACACCGGGGAGCTGTTTTTT. Residues: CATSRVGVMNTGELFF.

V usage is TRBV5-6 and J usage is TRBJ2-5, with D perhaps matching TRBD1 (5 bases). V lost 0 bases, J lost 2 bases, and 5 bases lay in between. The CDR3 contains 13 residues. CDR1 is SGHDT and CDR2 is YYEEEE in the germline V gene. Here the CDR3 reads CASSLDRQETQYF. The CDR3 DNA follows: TGTGCCAGCAGCTTGGACAGGCAAGAGACCCAGTACTTC.

Concerning this clone: Other DNA sequences from this sample encode an identical CDR3 as well. The chain uses TRBV28 and TRBJ2-7; TRBD2 might be the D (6 bases). Germline values: CDR1 MDHEN, CDR2 SYDVKM. Trimming cost V 5 bases and J 3 bases, with 11 bases left between them. The CDR3 loop spans 13 amino acids. This chain's CDR3 is CASSEPGDYEQYF. The CDR3 nucleotides read TGTGCCAGCAGTGAACCGGGAGACTACGAGCAGTACTTC. Full variable domain (remainder filled in from reference TRBV28 and TRBJ2-7): DVKVTQSSRYLVKRTGEKVFLECVQDMDHENMFWYRQDPGLGLRLIYFSYDVKMKEKGDIPEGYSVSREKKERFSLILESASTNQTSMYLCASSEPGDYEQYFGPGTRLTVT.

The rearrangement joins TRBV30 to TRBJ2-1, with D perhaps TRBD2 (6 bases). This CDR3 is 14 amino acids long. Germline CDR1 reads GTSNPN; CDR2 reads SVGIG (reference sequence). Trimming took 3 bases from V and 3 from J, leaving 12 bases between them. CDR3 bases: TGTGCCTGGAGAGGTCTAGCGAACTACAATGAGCAGTTCTTC. As protein: CAWRGLANYNEQFF.

In its sample, this clone was seen a few times. The chain employs TRBV5-1 and TRBJ2-5, with 12 bases that match TRBD2. Looked up from germline, CDR1 is SGHRS and CDR2 is YFSETQ. The CDR3 sequence is 17 residues long. Unmatched junction bases numbered 8, after V lost 2 bases and J lost 3 bases. The CDR3 bases are TGCGCCAGCAGCTTCTCTGCTAGCGGGGGGGCGGAAGAGACCCAGTACTTC. This sequence encodes CASSFSASGGAEETQYF. The variable domain in full, with the rest retrieved from reference TRBV5-1 and TRBJ2-5, is KAGVTQTPRYLIKTRGQQVTLSCSPISGHRSVSWYQQTPGQGLQFLFEYFSETQRNKGNFPGRFSGRQFSNSRSEMNVSTLELGDSALYLCASSFSASGGAEETQYFGPGTRLLVL.

This chain links TRBV7-2 with TRBJ2-7, with D possibly TRBD2 on 6 matching bases. Germline-derived CDR1 and CDR2 are SGHTA and FQGNSA. The V gene lost 0 bases and the J gene lost 7 bases, with 16 bases spanning the gap. This CDR3 spans 15 amino acids. This CDR3 is CASSLALPGVSEQYF. Here the CDR3 DNA reads TGTGCCAGCAGCTTAGCCCTTCCGGGGGTCTCGGAGCAGTACTTC. Filled out from reference TRBV7-2 and TRBJ2-7, the complete variable domain reads GAGVSQSPSNKVTEKGKDVELRCDPISGHTALYWYRQSLGQGLEFLIYFQGNSAPDKSGLPSDRFSAERTGGSVSTLTIQRTQQEDSAVYLCASSLALPGVSEQYFGPGTRLTVT.

The chain is built from TRBV6-6 and TRBJ1-1; 8 nucleotides align to TRBD1. The CDR3 length is 15 residues. Trimming cost V 5 bases and J 2 bases; bases outside gene matches: 7. CDR1 is MNHNY, CDR2 SVGAGI, per germline (reference sequence). The CDR3 region is CASSTPGQGNTEAFF. The CDR3 nucleotides read TGTGCCAGCAGTACCCCCGGACAGGGCAACACTGAAGCTTTCTTT.

The chain couples TRBV5-1 to TRBJ2-1; D might be TRBD2 (5 bases). Per the germline V gene, CDR1 is SGHRS and CDR2 is YFSETQ. V was cut by 1 base and J by 6 bases, with 11 bases left in between. The CDR3 length is 14 residues. The CDR3 sequence: CASSLSGLRNEQFF. Written as DNA, the CDR3 is TGCGCCAGCAGCTTGTCTGGACTCCGCAATGAGCAGTTCTTC.

This clone was counted a single time. The chain carries TRBV5-1 and TRBJ2-5, with 11 bases matching TRBD2. Germline assignment: CDR1 SGHRS and CDR2 YFSETQ. Trimming at V came to 0 bases and at J to 4 bases, leaving 5 bases not matched to a gene. There are 16 residues in the CDR3. The CDR3 is CASSLGVAGGPETQYF. CDR3 nucleotide sequence: TGCGCCAGCAGCTTGGGGGTAGCGGGGGGGCCAGAGACCCAGTACTTC.

The table lists this clone with a count of one. The genes are TRBV5-4 and TRBJ1-2, with TRBD1 as a possible D gene (5 bases). Germline CDR1 and CDR2: SGHNT and YYREEE (reference sequence). V was trimmed by 1 base and J by 6 bases, leaving 10 bases between them. The CDR3 has 13 amino acids. CDR3 sequence (DNA): TGTGCCAGCAGCTTGTCCAGGGTGAATGGCTACACCTTC. It codes for CASSLSRVNGYTF.

The chain combines TRBV5-1 with TRBJ1-1; D is unresolved. CDR3 size: 13 residues. Trimming cost V 4 bases and J 5 bases, with 12 bases left between them. In germline, CDR1 is SGHRS, CDR2 YFSETQ. DNA of the CDR3: TGCGCCAGCAGCGCGGGGTTTAATACTGAAGCTTTCTTT. Translation gives CASSAGFNTEAFF.

The genes are TRBV7-2 and TRBJ2-1; D is perhaps TRBD2 (7 bases). Trimming removed 4 bases from V and 12 bases from J, with 19 bases in between. The germline V gene encodes CDR1 SGHTA and CDR2 FQGNSA. The CDR3 has 14 residues. In DNA, the CDR3 is TGTGCCAGCAGCTCCCCACCGGTCGGGGGGCGGCAGTTCTTC. It yields the protein CASSSPPVGGRQFF.

The chain couples TRBV28 to TRBJ1-2, with D tentatively TRBD1 (6 bases). The germline gives CDR1 MDHEN, CDR2 SYDVKM. The CDR3 totals 13 residues. V lost 5 bases, J lost 7 bases, and 14 bases lay in between. CDR3 protein: CASSGPGVVGYTF. The CDR3 DNA reads as TGTGCCAGCAGTGGCCCAGGGGTGGTTGGCTACACCTTC.

CDR3 DNA sequence: TGTGCCAGCAGCCGCGACAGGGGGGGCAATCAGCCCCAGCATTTT. Translated: CASSRDRGGNQPQHF. J is TRBJ1-5 and V is TRBV9; 9 bases align to TRBD1. The CDR3 runs 15 residues. V trimming: 4 bases; J trimming: 2 bases; junction bases outside the gene matches: 4. Germline CDR1 SGDLS, CDR2 YYNGEE.

A few counts support this clone. V gene TRBV4-3 combines with J gene TRBJ2-4, with TRBD2 matching 8 bases. Germline V gives CDR1 LGHNA, CDR2 YSLEER. The CDR3 contains 15 residues. The V segment lost 0 bases and the J segment 6 bases; nucleotides outside the gene matches: 4. The CDR3 reads CASSQDGRGGNIQYF. CDR3 DNA: TGCGCCAGCAGCCAAGACGGGAGGGGGGGAAACATTCAGTACTTC.

This clone occurred once. The chain carries TRBV7-9 and TRBJ2-1, with D maybe TRBD2 (6 bases). The V gene lost 5 bases and the J gene lost 6 bases, with 14 bases spanning the gap. This CDR3 has 14 residues. Germline V lookup: CDR1 SEHNR, CDR2 FQNEAQ (reference sequence). CDR3 region: CASSPWTTLNEQFF. The CDR3, as DNA: TGTGCCAGCAGCCCCTGGACTACCCTCAATGAGCAGTTCTTC.

V usage is TRBV30 and J usage is TRBJ1-5, with a possible D match to TRBD1 (5 bases). V dropped 1 base and J dropped 14 bases, with 15 bases sitting between them. This CDR3 spans 12 amino acids. The germline CDR1 and CDR2 sequences are GTSNPN and SVGIG (reference sequence). The DNA for the CDR3 is TGTGCCTGGAGTGGCCGGGACTTTATCAAGCATTTT. Its translation: CAWSGRDFIKHF. Filled out from reference TRBV30 and TRBJ1-5, the complete variable domain reads SQTIHQWPATLVQPVGSPLSLECTVEGTSNPNLYWYRQAAGRGLQLLFYSVGIGQISSEVPQNLSASRPQDRQFILSSKKLLLSDSGFYLCAWSGRDFIKHFGDGTRLSIL.

V usage is TRBV11-3 and J usage is TRBJ2-1; 8 bases are shared with TRBD2. From germline, CDR1 is SGHNT and CDR2 YENEEA. This CDR3 contains 12 residues. V was clipped by 4 bases and J by 12 bases; unmatched bases: 5. The CDR3 DNA sequence: TGTGCCAGCAGCTCCACCGGGACTAGGCAGTTCTTC. Its translation is CASSSTGTRQFF.

The chain carries TRBV28 and TRBJ1-1; D perhaps matches TRBD1 (6 bases). Germline CDR1 MDHEN, CDR2 SYDVKM. The germline V and J ends were trimmed by 5 bases and 1 base, with 8 bases remaining between them. CDR3 length equals 13 residues. DNA of the CDR3: TGTGCCAGCAGTCAAGGGGGGAACACTGAAGCTTTCTTT. This translates into CASSQGGNTEAFF.

This clone was found a few times. This chain links TRBV11-2 with TRBJ1-1; D unclear. Deletions cut 1 base from V and 0 bases from J, with 9 bases between. Germline V CDR1 and CDR2: SGHAT, FQNNGV. This CDR3 region has 15 residues. The CDR3 reads CASSLAGSLNTEAFF. The CDR3 DNA reads TGTGCCAGCAGCTTAGCCGGGTCTCTGAACACTGAAGCTTTCTTT.

The rearrangement links TRBV25-1 to TRBJ2-3; 7 bases match TRBD1. CDR1 MGHDK and CDR2 SYGVNS come from the germline V gene. V shed 6 bases and J 2 bases; nucleotides not matched to a gene: 8. The CDR3 spans 15 residues. CDR3 loop: CASSMAGTVTDTQYF. CDR3 nucleotide sequence: TGTGCCAGCAGCATGGCCGGGACAGTCACAGATACGCAGTATTTT. The complete variable domain, with remaining parts taken from reference TRBV25-1 and TRBJ2-3, reads EADIYQTPRYLVIGTGKKITLECSQTMGHDKMYWYQQDPGMELHLIHYSYGVNSTEKGDLSSESTVSRIRTEHFPLTLESARPSHTSQYLCASSMAGTVTDTQYFGPGTRLTVL.

The chain couples TRBV14 to TRBJ2-1; 11 bases line up with TRBD2. Germline V lookup: CDR1 SGHDN, CDR2 FVKESK. The CDR3 totals 18 residues. J lost 0 bases, V lost 2 bases, and 6 bases had no gene match. The CDR3 DNA reads TGTGCCAGCAGCCAAACTAGCGGGGGTCCGAGCTCCTACAATGAGCAGTTCTTC. Its translation is CASSQTSGGPSSYNEQFF.